The 17 T cell receptor beta chains below were found in one sample sequenced in a study of naive and memory T cell subsets. The beta constant-region primer was an equimolar mix of two oligonucleotides covering TRBC1 and TRBC2. In TCRdb, the UMI-ligation and nested PCR reads were re-called with MiXCR into one record per CDR3 protein. Counted here are around 160,000 distinct CDR3 sequences, 15% to 20% occurring once; the ten biggest clones make up 0.14% to 0.15%. The sequenced sample consisted of naive CD4+ T cells from blood. These receptors were taken from a human donor in good health.

The V gene is TRBV5-1, the J gene TRBJ1-1, with D maybe TRBD1 (5 bases). The germline gives CDR1 SGHRS, CDR2 YFSETQ. CDR3 length equals 14 residues. V was clipped by 0 bases and J by 1 base, with 7 bases between them. The DNA of the CDR3 is TGCGCCAGCAGCTTGGTGGGGGAGAACACTGAAGCTTTCTTT. It specifies CASSLVGENTEAFF. Based on the CDR3 plus reference TRBV5-1 and TRBJ1-1, the full variable domain is KAGVTQTPRYLIKTRGQQVTLSCSPISGHRSVSWYQQTPGQGLQFLFEYFSETQRNKGNFPGRFSGRQFSNSRSEMNVSTLELGDSALYLCASSLVGENTEAFFGQGTRLTVV.

The chain employs TRBV5-4 and TRBJ1-2, with 7 bases aligning to TRBD1. Germline loops: CDR1 SGHNT, CDR2 YYREEE (reference sequence). J was trimmed by 2 bases and V by 4 bases; bases with no gene match: 8. This CDR3 is 15 amino acids long. CDR3 amino acids: CASSPRQGANYGYTF. CDR3 DNA: TGTGCCAGCAGCCCTAGACAGGGAGCCAACTATGGCTACACCTTC.

The chain links TRBV20-1 to TRBJ1-2, with 7 bases identical to TRBD1. The CDR3 loop spans 15 amino acids. Per the germline V gene, CDR1 is DFQATT and CDR2 is SNEGSKA (reference sequence). V dropped 6 bases and J dropped 6; count of bases not matched to a gene: 16. The CDR3 sequence is CSAPLGTAQSNGYTF. DNA of the CDR3: TGCAGTGCCCCCCTCGGGACAGCCCAGAGTAATGGCTACACCTTC.

The chain has TRBV3-1 and TRBJ1-5, with TRBD1 matching over 7 bases. With V trimmed by 1 base and J by 3 bases, 9 bases remained unmatched. CDR1 is LGHDT and CDR2 is YNNKEL in the germline V gene (reference sequence). The CDR3 spans 17 residues. CDR3 loop: CASSQGVGGSFNQPQHF. The CDR3 bases are TGTGCCAGCAGCCAAGGCGTAGGGGGCTCCTTCAATCAGCCCCAGCATTTT.

The table lists this clonotype with a few counts. The chain recombines TRBV20-1 with TRBJ1-5; no reliable D call. This CDR3 contains 13 residues. Germline V gene data show CDR1 as DFQATT and CDR2 as SNEGSKA (reference sequence). Trimming took off 6 bases at V and 2 bases at J, with 11 bases between the two ends. The CDR3 DNA reads as TGCAGTGCAAACGGCGGCCGCAATCAGCCCCAGCATTTT. Translating gives CSANGGRNQPQHF.

The genes are TRBV28 and TRBJ1-1, with D maybe TRBD1 (5 bases). CDR3 length: 14 amino acids. Deletions cut 6 bases from V and 1 base from J, with 12 bases between. CDR1 MDHEN and CDR2 SYDVKM come from the germline V gene. This CDR3 reads CASRPGGKNTEAFF. CDR3 nucleotide sequence: TGTGCCAGCAGGCCTGGGGGGAAGAACACTGAAGCTTTCTTT.

This clonotype showed up just a few times. The CDR3 reads CASSSTELGQPQHF. DNA of the CDR3: TGTGCCAGCAGTTCTACAGAACTAGGTCAGCCCCAGCATTTT. V is TRBV12-3 or TRBV12-4 and J is TRBJ1-5; D unresolved. The ends were cut back, 4 bases at V and 6 bases at J, with 13 bases in the middle. CDR3 length: 14 amino acids.

This clonotype was observed a handful of times. The rearrangement uses TRBV12-3 or TRBV12-4 and TRBJ2-1, with 7 bases matching TRBD2. The junction had 6 bases not matched to a gene; V was cut back by 6 bases and J by 1 base. The CDR3 consists of 15 residues. The CDR3 nucleotides are TGTGCCAGCAGCTTGGGGAGGGAGTCCTACAATGAGCAGTTCTTC. It codes for CASSLGRESYNEQFF.

This sequence joins TRBV20-1 and TRBJ2-7; D is ambiguous. Germline V gene lookup returns CDR1 DFQATT and CDR2 SNEGSKA (reference sequence). The CDR3 runs to 16 residues. The V end lost 7 bases, the J end lost 1 base, and 23 bases lay between the germline ends. DNA of the CDR3: TGCAGTGGAATCGTATCACCCCGCGGCCGGTCCTACGAGCAGTACTTC. Protein product: CSGIVSPRGRSYEQYF.

The rearrangement uses TRBV5-4 and TRBJ2-7; 11 bases are shared with TRBD2. The CDR3 is 16 residues long. Germline V lookup: CDR1 SGHNT, CDR2 YYREEE (reference sequence). With V trimmed by 4 bases and J by 3 bases, 9 bases remained unmatched. DNA for the CDR3: TGTGCCAGCAGCCCCGGCGGGACTAGCGGACTCTACGAGCAGTACTTC. Translating it yields CASSPGGTSGLYEQYF.

This clonotype was seen at least ten times. The chain employs TRBV7-9 and TRBJ1-1; D unresolved. Trimming shortened V by 5 bases and J by 1 base, and 11 bases separated the two germline ends. The germline V gene encodes CDR1 SEHNR and CDR2 FQNEAQ (reference sequence). The CDR3 consists of 14 residues. CDR3 DNA: TGTGCCAGCAGCCCGCCGGTCTGGAACACTGAAGCTTTCTTT. Translating gives CASSPPVWNTEAFF.

Only a few counts were recorded for this clonotype. The chain is built from TRBV18 and TRBJ2-7, with unresolved D. Per the germline V gene, CDR1 is KGHSH and CDR2 is LQKENI. Trimming removed 0 bases at V and 3 bases at J, with 9 bases between. This CDR3 contains 14 residues. CDR3 DNA sequence: TGTGCCAGCTCACCACCGAGCCAGAGCTACGAGCAGTACTTC. Encoded protein: CASSPPSQSYEQYF.

This clonotype showed up just a few times. V and J are TRBV12-3 or TRBV12-4 and TRBJ2-7; no reliable D call. This CDR3 has 15 amino acids. Trimming left V 5 bases short and J 2 bases short, with 16 bases between. CDR3 region: CASSPGEERTYEQYF. The CDR3, as DNA: TGTGCCAGCAGTCCCGGTGAGGAGAGGACCTACGAGCAGTACTTC.

The chain links TRBV20-1 to TRBJ2-7; TRBD2 matches at 10 bases. The CDR3 loop spans 14 amino acids. Germline lookup yields CDR1 DFQATT and CDR2 SNEGSKA (reference sequence). After removal of 7 bases from V and 3 bases from J, the junction contained 9 bases not matched to a gene. As DNA, the CDR3 is TGCAGTGGATCCCCGGCTAGCGGGAGCTACGAGCAGTACTTC. It codes for CSGSPASGSYEQYF.

This clonotype was counted only a few times. The chain links TRBV10-1 to TRBJ2-5; no clear D. V lost 3 bases and J 7 bases, leaving 15 bases between the germline ends. This CDR3 comprises 14 residues. Looked up from germline, CDR1 is WNHNN and CDR2 is SYGVQD (reference sequence). The chain's CDR3 is CASSDRSRSGTQYF. The CDR3 nucleotides read TGCGCCAGCAGTGACCGATCGAGGTCTGGGACCCAGTACTTC.

The chain joins TRBV7-2 to TRBJ1-1, with unresolved D. Germline V gene data show CDR1 as SGHTA and CDR2 as FQGNSA. The CDR3 is 13 residues long. V was shortened by 0 bases and J by 7 bases, with 9 bases between the two germline ends. The CDR3 sequence: CASSLAPPGEAFF. Written as DNA, the CDR3 is TGTGCCAGCAGCTTAGCGCCGCCGGGTGAAGCTTTCTTT. The whole variable domain, remainder taken from reference TRBV7-2 and TRBJ1-1, is GAGVSQSPSNKVTEKGKDVELRCDPISGHTALYWYRQSLGQGLEFLIYFQGNSAPDKSGLPSDRFSAERTGGSVSTLTIQRTQQEDSAVYLCASSLAPPGEAFFGQGTRLTVV.

This clonotype was seen a few times. Sequence at one end of the junction differs from germline and may be a read error. This chain connects TRBV3-1 to TRBJ2-2, with 10 bases matching TRBD1. The CDR3 runs to 16 residues. Germline V gene lookup returns CDR1 LGHDT and CDR2 YNNKEL (reference sequence). CDR3 sequence reads: CASRQDRGLRTGELFF. CDR3 DNA: TGTGCCAGCAGACAAGACAGGGGGCTGAGGACCGGGGAGCTGTTTTTT.